A selection of T cell receptor beta chains follows, all from one sample in a study of T cell repertoires in cytomegalovirus infection. A single record per CDR3 protein comes from TCRdb applying MiXCR to the reads. The sample holds hundreds of thousands of distinct CDR3 sequences, 30% to 40% seen once. These receptors lack a known antigen. The sample was cultured PBMCs, taken from culture after CMV antigen stimulation. The receptors were gathered from a human donor in good health (CMV status not recorded). Some clones in this sample may be carry-over from other donors' samples. CDR3s include the opening cysteine and the closing phenylalanine or tryptophan. The D gene is left open where the match is weak. Clone sizes are given selectively: once, few, many, or a class where the clone is expanded.

v_gene,abundance,d_gene,j_gene,CDR3nt,CDR3aa
TRBV7-2,many,TRBD2,TRBJ2-1,TGTGCCAGCAGCCCGCCAAGGACTAGCGGATACAATGAGCAGTTCTTC,CASSPPRTSGYNEQFF
TRBV7-2,-,-,TRBJ2-1,TGTGCCAGCAGCTTAGTGGGGAAAAGGGAGTATGAGCAGTTCTTC,CASSLVGKREYEQFF
TRBV12-3/TRBV12-4,many,TRBD1,TRBJ1-5,TGTGCCAGCAGTCGGACAGGGAACAATCAGCCCCAGCATTTT,CASSRTGNNQPQHF
TRBV27,few,-,TRBJ1-3,TGTGCCAGCAGCCGTAATGGCCCTGGAAACACCATATATTTT,CASSRNGPGNTIYF
TRBV7-2,many,TRBD1,TRBJ2-1,TGTGCCAGCAGCCTAGAGGTGGGACAGGGGGCGTACGGTGAGCAGTTCTTC,CASSLEVGQGAYGEQFF
TRBV5-4,-,-,TRBJ2-1,TGTGCCAGCAGCCAGACTAGGTATGAGCAGTTCTTC,CASSQTRYEQFF
TRBV4-3,few,-,TRBJ2-7,TGCGCCAGCAGCCAAGATCCGGGACACCCCTACGAGCAGTACTTC,CASSQDPGHPYEQYF
TRBV4-1,few,-,TRBJ1-2,TGCGCCAGCAGCCCCCAGAGGACAGTCTATGGCTACACCTTC,CASSPQRTVYGYTF
TRBV3-1,few,TRBD2,TRBJ2-5,TGTGCCAGCAGTCAAGTACTAGCGGGAGGGACGGAGACCCAGTACTTC,CASSQVLAGGTETQYF
TRBV3-1,-,-,TRBJ2-3,TGTGCCAGCAGCCGGATCCCCACAGATACGCAGTATTTT,CASSRIPTDTQYF
TRBV27,-,TRBD2,TRBJ2-7,TGTGCCAGCAGTTCACAACCATCGGGACTAGCGGGAAGCTTCTACGAGCAGTACTTC,CASSSQPSGLAGSFYEQYF
TRBV7-2,-,TRBD1,TRBJ2-7,TGTGCCAGCAGGCGTGGAGGGACAGGGTCCTACGAGCAGTACTTC,CASRRGGTGSYEQYF
TRBV7-6,-,-,TRBJ1-1,TGTGCCAGCAGCTTAGGACAGACCATGAACACTGAAGCTTTCTTT,CASSLGQTMNTEAFF
TRBV10-3,few,TRBD1,TRBJ1-2,TGTGCCATCAGACCCGGACAGGGTGAAGGAGCTAACTATGGCTACACCTTC,CAIRPGQGEGANYGYTF
TRBV4-1,few,-,TRBJ2-1,TGCGCCAGCAGCCAAGAAAACCCGCCGGGGACCAGCTCCTACAATGAGCAGTTCTTC,CASSQENPPGTSSYNEQFF
TRBV7-2,few,-,TRBJ2-3,TGTGCCAGCAGCTTCCGGGTTCCAGATACGCAGTATTTT,CASSFRVPDTQYF
TRBV12-3/TRBV12-4,few,-,TRBJ1-5,TGTGCCAGCAGTCTAGAATCGAACCTCTATAGCAATCAGCCCCAGCATTTT,CASSLESNLYSNQPQHF
TRBV10-3,once,-,TRBJ2-7,TGTGCCATCAGCCAGCAATACGAGCAGTACTTC,CAISQQYEQYF
TRBV27,-,-,TRBJ2-2,TGTGCCAGCAGTCTCGTCACAGGGGAGGCCGGGGAGCTGTTTTTT,CASSLVTGEAGELFF
TRBV19,few,-,TRBJ2-7,TGTGCCAGTACCTCCACTGGGGACACCGAGCAGTACTTC,CASTSTGDTEQYF
TRBV11-3,-,-,TRBJ2-7,TGTGCCAGCAGCGCCGGGACGGACGCCGAGCAGTACTTC,CASSAGTDAEQYF
TRBV20-1,-,TRBD1,TRBJ2-7,TGCAGTGGGTCGACAGGGGTTGGATCCTACGAGCAGTACTTC,CSGSTGVGSYEQYF
TRBV7-6,-,TRBD2,TRBJ2-2,TGTGCCAGCAGCTTTACGACTAGCGGGAGTGACGGGGAGCTGTTTTTT,CASSFTTSGSDGELFF
TRBV5-1,-,-,TRBJ1-6,TGCGCCAGCAGCTTGGGGCCAGGGCTTTATAATTCACCCCTCCACTTT,CASSLGPGLYNSPLHF
TRBV7-6,-,-,TRBJ2-2,TGTGCCAGCCGCCGCGGAGGGAACACCGGGGAGCTGTTTTTT,CASRRGGNTGELFF
TRBV28,-,TRBD2,TRBJ2-1,TGTGCCAGCAGTGATGATGGACTAGCGGGAGACAGTCGTTCCTACAATGAGCAGTTCTTC,CASSDDGLAGDSRSYNEQFF
TRBV11-2,-,-,TRBJ2-4,TGTGCCAGCAGCCCCCGGCAAGGCATTCAGTACTTC,CASSPRQGIQYF
TRBV7-2,few,TRBD2,TRBJ2-3,TGTGCCAGCAGCGCCCGGGGAAGCGGGATTCAAGATACGCAGTATTTT,CASSARGSGIQDTQYF
TRBV7-2,-,TRBD2,TRBJ2-1,TGTGCCAGCATAAAAGCCGGGACTAGCGGTTACAATGAGCAGTTCTTC,CASIKAGTSGYNEQFF
TRBV7-2,many,-,TRBJ2-3,TGTGCCAGCAGCTTAGCTGTGACATCCACAGATACGCAGTATTTT,CASSLAVTSTDTQYF
TRBV29-1,-,TRBD1,TRBJ1-5,TGCAGCGTTGAACCACCGGGACAGTCTATCTCTAAGGGTCGTCCGTATGAGCCCCAGCATTTT,CSVEPPGQSISKGRPYEPQHF
TRBV12-3/TRBV12-4,-,-,TRBJ2-5,TGTGCCAGCAGTTTAGGCACAACAGGGAGGTCAGAGACCCAGTACTTC,CASSLGTTGRSETQYF
TRBV7-9,few,TRBD1,TRBJ1-2,TGTGCCAGCAGACACTCGACAGGGTATGGCTACACCTTC,CASRHSTGYGYTF
TRBV5-4,-,-,TRBJ1-3,TGTGCCAGCAGCTTTGACGGCTCTGGAAACACCATATATTTT,CASSFDGSGNTIYF
TRBV25-1,-,TRBD2,TRBJ2-1,TGTGCCAGCAAATGGCGACTAGCGGGAGTTACGGACGCCTACAATGAGCAGTTCTTC,CASKWRLAGVTDAYNEQFF
TRBV7-8,many,-,TRBJ2-1,TGTGCCAGCAGCTTGCTAGTCAGCCACAATGAGCAGTTCTTC,CASSLLVSHNEQFF
TRBV7-6,-,TRBD1,TRBJ2-5,TGTGCCAGCAGAAACAGGGGCCAAGAGACCCAGTACTTC,CASRNRGQETQYF
TRBV7-8,many,-,TRBJ2-5,TGTGCCAGCAGCTTAGGAGGGGTTCCAGGGGCCCAGTACTTC,CASSLGGVPGAQYF
TRBV7-8,few,-,TRBJ1-4,TGTGCCAGCGCTTCCGGGACTGGGGCTGAAAAACTGTTTTTT,CASASGTGAEKLFF
TRBV24-1,-,-,TRBJ2-5,TGTGCCACCAGTGATTCGTGGAACCCCCAAGAGACCCAGTACTTC,CATSDSWNPQETQYF
TRBV4-1,-,TRBD2,TRBJ2-7,TGCGCCAGCAGCCCGAATAGCGGGAGCCCTAAGTACGAGCAGTACTTC,CASSPNSGSPKYEQYF
TRBV20-1,-,-,TRBJ2-3,TGCAGTGCTCTCCAAGACCTCTCTAGCACAGATACGCAGTATTTT,CSALQDLSSTDTQYF
TRBV20-1,-,TRBD2,TRBJ2-1,TGCAGTGCGCAGGGACTAGCGGACTCCTACAATGAGCAGTTCTTC,CSAQGLADSYNEQFF
TRBV7-2,many,-,TRBJ1-2,TGTGCCAGCAGCCTCAGGACGGGGGACTATGGCTACACCTTC,CASSLRTGDYGYTF
TRBV7-2,many,TRBD2,TRBJ2-7,TGTGCCAGCAGTTCCGCCCCGGGACTAGCGGGAGTCGAGCAGTACTTC,CASSSAPGLAGVEQYF
TRBV12-3/TRBV12-4,-,TRBD2,TRBJ2-1,TGTGCCAGCAGTTTATTGGCGGGAGGGGGGGATGAGCAGTTCTTC,CASSLLAGGGDEQFF
TRBV12-3/TRBV12-4,few,-,TRBJ2-2,TGTGCCAGCAGTTTTATCGGGCAGAGCACGAACACCGGGGAGCTGTTTTTT,CASSFIGQSTNTGELFF
TRBV6-2/TRBV6-3,-,-,TRBJ2-5,TGTGCCAGCAGTTACAGGGCTAAACGGCGACAGACCCAGTACTTC,CASSYRAKRRQTQYF
TRBV29-1,-,TRBD2,TRBJ2-1,TGCAGCGTCAGAGGGACTAGCGGGGACAATGAGCAGTTCTTC,CSVRGTSGDNEQFF
TRBV6-4,many,TRBD2,TRBJ2-7,TGTGCCAGCAGTGAGTATGCGGGAGCGAAGCAGTACTTC,CASSEYAGAKQYF
TRBV6-2/TRBV6-3,few,TRBD2,TRBJ2-3,TGTGCCAGCAGTTACTCTTTCGAAGTTACTAGCGGGAGTATAACAGATACGCAGTATTTT,CASSYSFEVTSGSITDTQYF
TRBV18,-,TRBD2,TRBJ2-5,TGTGCCAGCTCACCGTTGATCGGGACTAGCGAGAAGGCCCAGTACTTC,CASSPLIGTSEKAQYF
TRBV7-2,many,TRBD2,TRBJ2-2,TGTGCCAGCAGCTTAGGACTAGCGGGAGACGGGGAGCTGTTTTTT,CASSLGLAGDGELFF
TRBV4-1,few,-,TRBJ2-7,TGCGCCAGCAGCCAAGGATACAGGTCGGGCGAGCAGTACTTC,CASSQGYRSGEQYF
TRBV10-3,few,-,TRBJ2-1,TGTGCCATCAAGCCGGAGGACAATGAGCAGTTCTTC,CAIKPEDNEQFF
TRBV7-2,many,TRBD1,TRBJ1-3,TGTGCCAGCAGCTTAAACAGGGGAAATTTGGGAAACACCATATATTTT,CASSLNRGNLGNTIYF
TRBV19,-,-,TRBJ1-4,TGTGCCAGTAGCCCTCGCGAAAAACTGTTTTTT,CASSPREKLFF